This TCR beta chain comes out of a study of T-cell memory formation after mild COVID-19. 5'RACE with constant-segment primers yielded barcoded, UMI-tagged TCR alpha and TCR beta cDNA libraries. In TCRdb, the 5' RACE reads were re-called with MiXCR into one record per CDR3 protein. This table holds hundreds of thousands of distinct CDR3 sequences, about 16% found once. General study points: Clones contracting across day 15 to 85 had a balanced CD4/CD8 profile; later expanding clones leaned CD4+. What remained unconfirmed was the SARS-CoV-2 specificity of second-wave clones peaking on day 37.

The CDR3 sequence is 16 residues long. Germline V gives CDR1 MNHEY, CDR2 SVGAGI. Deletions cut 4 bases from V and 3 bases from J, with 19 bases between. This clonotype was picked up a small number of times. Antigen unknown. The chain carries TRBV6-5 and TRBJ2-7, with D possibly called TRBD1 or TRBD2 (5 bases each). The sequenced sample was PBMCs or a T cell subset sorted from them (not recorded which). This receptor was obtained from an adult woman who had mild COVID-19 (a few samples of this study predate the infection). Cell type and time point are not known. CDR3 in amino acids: CASSSPFGAGIYEQYF. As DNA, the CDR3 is TGTGCCAGCAGTTCTCCCTTCGGGGCAGGGATCTACGAGCAGTACTTC.